This T cell receptor beta chain was profiled in a study of blood T cell repertoires in COVID-19. Turning to the study itself: From the United States, Italy and Spain came samples of acute and convalescent COVID-19. The analysed material was cDNA or gDNA that came from T cells, B-cell-depleted T cells, or PBMCs.

Seattle patients were enrolled while actively infected and followed longitudinally. Original data processing: Cell counts per sample came from amplifying reference gene primers. TCRdb's copy holds only in-frame clones and misses some; the assay was immunoSEQ multiplex PCR. That table gives V, J and clone size, and the DNA gave D and trimming. The repertoire holds almost 300,000 clones, with 89% as singletons. This CDR3 has 15 amino acids. The V gene's germline CDR1 is KGHSH and CDR2 LQKENI. Trimming left V 2 bases short and J 7 bases short, with 14 bases between. This clone was seen just once. The chain uses TRBV18 and TRBJ1-4; tentatively, D is TRBD1 (6 bases). This TCR was recovered from a woman aged 25 to 39 with COVID-19, enrolled during active disease. The sequenced material came from peripheral blood. In DNA, the CDR3 is TGTGCCAGCTCACCAATCGCAGGGGAAGTTGAAAAACTGTTTTTT. Protein: CASSPIAGEVEKLFF.